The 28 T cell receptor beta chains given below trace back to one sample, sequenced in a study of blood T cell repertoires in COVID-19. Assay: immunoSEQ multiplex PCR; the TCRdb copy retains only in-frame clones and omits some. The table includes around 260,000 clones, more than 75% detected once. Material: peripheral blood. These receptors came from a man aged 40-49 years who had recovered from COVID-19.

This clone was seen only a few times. The CDR3, as DNA: TGTGCCAGCAGCATCCCGGGAGTGGACTATGGCTACACCTTC. As protein: CASSIPGVDYGYTF. The genes are TRBV13 and TRBJ1-2; D gene unclear. CDR3 length: 14 amino acids. Per germline, CDR1 PRHDT and CDR2 FYEKMQ (reference sequence). V lost 5 bases, J lost 3 bases, and 13 bases lay in between.

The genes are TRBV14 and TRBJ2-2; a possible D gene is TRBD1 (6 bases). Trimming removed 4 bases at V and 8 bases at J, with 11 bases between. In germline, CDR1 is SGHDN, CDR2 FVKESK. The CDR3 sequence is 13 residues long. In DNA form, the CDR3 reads TGTGCCAGCAGCCCCGCGAGGGGGGGGGAGCTGTTTTTT. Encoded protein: CASSPARGGELFF.

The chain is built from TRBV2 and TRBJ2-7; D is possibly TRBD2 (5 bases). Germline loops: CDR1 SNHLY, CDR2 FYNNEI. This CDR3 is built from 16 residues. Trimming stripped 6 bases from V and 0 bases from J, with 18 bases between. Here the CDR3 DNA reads TGTGCCAGCAGCCCCCAGGACTCCCGGAGCTCCTACGAGCAGTACTTC. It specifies CASSPQDSRSSYEQYF.

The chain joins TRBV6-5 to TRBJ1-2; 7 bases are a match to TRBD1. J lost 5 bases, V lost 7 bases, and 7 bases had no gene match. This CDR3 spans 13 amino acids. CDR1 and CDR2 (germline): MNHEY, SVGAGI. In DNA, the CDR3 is TGTGCCAGCACTACCGGGACAGCTTATGGCTACACCTTC. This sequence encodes CASTTGTAYGYTF.

The CDR3 coding sequence is TGTGCCAGTAGTACGACAGGCCCGACTGCCTATGGCTACACCTTC. Amino acids: CASSTTGPTAYGYTF. The rearrangement uses TRBV19 and TRBJ1-2, with D perhaps TRBD1 (6 bases). The germline V gene has CDR1 LNHDA and CDR2 SQIVND (reference sequence). Between the trimmed V and J ends, which lost 4 bases and 4 bases, there was a span of 16 bases. The CDR3 covers 15 residues.

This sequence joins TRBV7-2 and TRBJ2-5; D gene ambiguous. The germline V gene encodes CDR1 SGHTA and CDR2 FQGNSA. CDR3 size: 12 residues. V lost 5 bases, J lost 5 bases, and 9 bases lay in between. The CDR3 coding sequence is TGTGCCAGCAGCGTACGAGAGGAGACCCAGTACTTC. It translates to CASSVREETQYF.

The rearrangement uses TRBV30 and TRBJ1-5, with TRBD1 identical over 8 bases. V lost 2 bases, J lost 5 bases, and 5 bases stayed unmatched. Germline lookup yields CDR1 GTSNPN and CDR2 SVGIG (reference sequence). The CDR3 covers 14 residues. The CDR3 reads CAWSLTGGDQPQHF. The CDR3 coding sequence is TGTGCCTGGAGTTTAACAGGGGGTGATCAGCCCCAGCATTTT.

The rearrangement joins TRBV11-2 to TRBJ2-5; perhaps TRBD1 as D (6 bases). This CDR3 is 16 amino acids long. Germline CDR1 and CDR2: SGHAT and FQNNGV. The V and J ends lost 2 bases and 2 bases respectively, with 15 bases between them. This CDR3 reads CASSLRPGTPQETQYF. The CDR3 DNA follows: TGTGCCAGCAGCTTACGTCCCGGGACACCTCAAGAGACCCAGTACTTC.

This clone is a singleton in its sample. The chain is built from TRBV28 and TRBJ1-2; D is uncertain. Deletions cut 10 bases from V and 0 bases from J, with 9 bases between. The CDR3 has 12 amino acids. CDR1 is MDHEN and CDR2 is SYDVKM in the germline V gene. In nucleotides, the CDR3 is TGTGCCACTACGAGAGCTAACTATGGCTACACCTTC. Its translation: CATTRANYGYTF.

CDR3 nucleotides: TGTGCCAGCAGCTTGGTAAGATTAAGCGGGAGAGGTGAGCAGTTCTTC. Protein sequence: CASSLVRLSGRGEQFF. This rearrangement joins TRBV7-9 to TRBJ2-1; 8 nucleotides match TRBD2. With V trimmed by 3 bases and J by 9 bases, 13 bases remained unmatched. This CDR3 spans 16 amino acids. Germline V CDR1 and CDR2: SEHNR, FQNEAQ (reference sequence). The whole variable domain, remainder taken from reference TRBV7-9 and TRBJ2-1, is DTGVSQNPRHKITKRGQNVTFRCDPISEHNRLYWYRQTLGQGPEFLTYFQNEAQLEKSRLLSDRFSAERPKGSFSTLEIQRTEQGDSAMYLCASSLVRLSGRGEQFFGPGTRLTVL.

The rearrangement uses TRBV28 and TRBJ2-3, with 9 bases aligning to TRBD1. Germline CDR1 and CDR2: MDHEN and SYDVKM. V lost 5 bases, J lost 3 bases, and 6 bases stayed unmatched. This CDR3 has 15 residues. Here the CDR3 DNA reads TGTGCCAGCAGTCACTTACAGGGGGCTACAGATACGCAGTATTTT. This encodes CASSHLQGATDTQYF.

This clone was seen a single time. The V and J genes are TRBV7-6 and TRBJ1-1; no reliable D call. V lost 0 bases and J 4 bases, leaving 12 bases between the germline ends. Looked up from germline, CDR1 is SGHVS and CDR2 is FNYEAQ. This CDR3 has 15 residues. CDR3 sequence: CASSLASTTATEAFF. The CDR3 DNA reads TGTGCCAGCAGCTTAGCGTCCACCACAGCCACTGAAGCTTTCTTT.

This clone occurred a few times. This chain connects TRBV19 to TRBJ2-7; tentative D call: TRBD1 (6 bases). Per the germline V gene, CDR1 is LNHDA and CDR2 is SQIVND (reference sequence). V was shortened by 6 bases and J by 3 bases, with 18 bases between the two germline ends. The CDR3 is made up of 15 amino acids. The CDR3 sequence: CASSLITGTGYEQYF. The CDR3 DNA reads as TGTGCCAGTAGCCTCATCACAGGGACCGGCTACGAGCAGTACTTC.

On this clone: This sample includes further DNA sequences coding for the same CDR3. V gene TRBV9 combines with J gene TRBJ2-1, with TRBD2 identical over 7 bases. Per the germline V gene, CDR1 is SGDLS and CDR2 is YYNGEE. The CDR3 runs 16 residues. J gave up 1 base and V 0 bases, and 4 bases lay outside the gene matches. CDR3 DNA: TGTGCCAGCAGCGTAGGCGGCGGGAGTTCCTACAATGAGCAGTTCTTC. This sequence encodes CASSVGGGSSYNEQFF.

The CDR3 bases are TGTGCCATCGGTCGGCAGGGTAGCAATGAGCAGTTCTTC. Translation gives CAIGRQGSNEQFF. This sequence joins TRBV10-3 and TRBJ2-1, with D possibly matching TRBD1 (5 bases). Trimming removed 8 bases at V and 6 bases at J, with 14 bases between. Germline V lookup: CDR1 ENHRY, CDR2 SYGVKD. This CDR3 comprises 13 residues.

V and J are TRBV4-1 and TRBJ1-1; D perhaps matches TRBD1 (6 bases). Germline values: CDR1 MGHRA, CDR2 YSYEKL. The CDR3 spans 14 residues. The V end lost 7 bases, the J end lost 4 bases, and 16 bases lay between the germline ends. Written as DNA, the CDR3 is TGCGCCAGCACCCGTGGGACAATTGGCACTGAAGCTTTCTTT. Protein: CASTRGTIGTEAFF.

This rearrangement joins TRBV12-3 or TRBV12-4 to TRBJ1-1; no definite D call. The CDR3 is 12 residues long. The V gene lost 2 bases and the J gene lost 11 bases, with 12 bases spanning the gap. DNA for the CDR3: TGTGCCAGCAGTTTATATGCGGTAGAGGCTTTCTTT. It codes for CASSLYAVEAFF.

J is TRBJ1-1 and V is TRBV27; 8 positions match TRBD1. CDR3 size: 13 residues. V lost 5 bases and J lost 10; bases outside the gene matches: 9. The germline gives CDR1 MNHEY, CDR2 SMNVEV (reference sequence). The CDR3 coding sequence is TGTGCCAGCAGTCGACGGACAGGGAGGTTAGCTTTCTTT. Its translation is CASSRRTGRLAFF.

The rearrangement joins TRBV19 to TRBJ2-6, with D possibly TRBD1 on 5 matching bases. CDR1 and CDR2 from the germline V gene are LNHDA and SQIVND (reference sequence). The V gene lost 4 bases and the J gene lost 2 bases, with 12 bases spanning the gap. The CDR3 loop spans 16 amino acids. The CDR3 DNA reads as TGTGCCAGTAGTAGGGCAGGGCGCACTGGGGCCAACGTCCTGACTTTC. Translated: CASSRAGRTGANVLTF.

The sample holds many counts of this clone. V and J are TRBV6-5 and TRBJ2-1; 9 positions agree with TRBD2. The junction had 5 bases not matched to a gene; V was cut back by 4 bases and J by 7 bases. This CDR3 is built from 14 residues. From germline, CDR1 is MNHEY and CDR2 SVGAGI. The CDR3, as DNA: TGTGCCAGCAGTTTCGGGACTAGCTGGAATGAGCAGTTCTTC. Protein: CASSFGTSWNEQFF.

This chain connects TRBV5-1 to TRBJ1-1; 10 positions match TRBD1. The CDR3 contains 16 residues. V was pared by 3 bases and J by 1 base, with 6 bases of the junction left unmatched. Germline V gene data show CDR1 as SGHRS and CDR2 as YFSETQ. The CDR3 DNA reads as TGCGCCAGCAGCTCATGGGACAGGGGCCCGAACACTGAAGCTTTCTTT. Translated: CASSSWDRGPNTEAFF. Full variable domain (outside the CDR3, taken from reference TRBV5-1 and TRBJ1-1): KAGVTQTPRYLIKTRGQQVTLSCSPISGHRSVSWYQQTPGQGLQFLFEYFSETQRNKGNFPGRFSGRQFSNSRSEMNVSTLELGDSALYLCASSSWDRGPNTEAFFGQGTRLTVV.

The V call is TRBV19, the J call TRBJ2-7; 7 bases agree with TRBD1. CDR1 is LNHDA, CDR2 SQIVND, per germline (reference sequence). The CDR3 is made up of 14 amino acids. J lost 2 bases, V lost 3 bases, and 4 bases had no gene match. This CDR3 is CASSIPGGTYEQYF. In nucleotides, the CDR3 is TGTGCCAGTAGTATCCCAGGGGGAACCTACGAGCAGTACTTC.

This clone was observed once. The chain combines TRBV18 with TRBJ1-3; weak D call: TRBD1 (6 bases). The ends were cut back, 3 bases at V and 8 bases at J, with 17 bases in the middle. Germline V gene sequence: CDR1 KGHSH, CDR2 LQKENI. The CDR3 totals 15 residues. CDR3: CASSPIRTVGDTIYF. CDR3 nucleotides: TGTGCCAGCTCACCTATTCGGACAGTGGGAGACACCATATATTTT.

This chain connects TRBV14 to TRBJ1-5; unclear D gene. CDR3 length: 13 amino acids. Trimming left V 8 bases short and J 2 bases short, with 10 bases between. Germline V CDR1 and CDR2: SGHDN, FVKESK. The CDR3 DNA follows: TGTGCCAGCGGAGACGGCCGCAATCAGCCCCAGCATTTT. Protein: CASGDGRNQPQHF.

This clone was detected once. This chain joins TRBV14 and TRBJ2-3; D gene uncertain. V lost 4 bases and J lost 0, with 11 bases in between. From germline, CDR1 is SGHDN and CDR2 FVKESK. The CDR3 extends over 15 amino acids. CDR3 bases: TGTGCCAGCAGCCCCCCCGGTAGAAGCACAGATACGCAGTATTTT. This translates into CASSPPGRSTDTQYF.

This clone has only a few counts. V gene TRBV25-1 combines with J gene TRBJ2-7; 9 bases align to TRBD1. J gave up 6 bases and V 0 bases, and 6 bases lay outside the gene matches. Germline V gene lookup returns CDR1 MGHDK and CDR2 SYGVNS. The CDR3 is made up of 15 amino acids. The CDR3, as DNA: TGTGCCAGCAGTGAATACGGGACAGGGAGGAGCGAGCAGTACTTC. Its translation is CASSEYGTGRSEQYF.

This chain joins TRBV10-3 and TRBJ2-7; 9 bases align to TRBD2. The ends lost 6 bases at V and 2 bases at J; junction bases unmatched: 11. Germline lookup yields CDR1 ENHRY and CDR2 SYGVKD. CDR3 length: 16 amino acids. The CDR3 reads CAISSPGRGGPYEQYF. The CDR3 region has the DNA TGTGCCATCAGCTCCCCAGGGCGGGGGGGTCCCTACGAGCAGTACTTC.

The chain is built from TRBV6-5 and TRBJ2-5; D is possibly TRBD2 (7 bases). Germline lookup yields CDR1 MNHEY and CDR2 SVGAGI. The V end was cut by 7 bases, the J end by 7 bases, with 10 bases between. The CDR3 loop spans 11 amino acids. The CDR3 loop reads CASTGGLTQYF. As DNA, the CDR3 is TGTGCCAGCACGGGGGGCTTGACCCAGTACTTC.